This is a list of T cell receptor beta chains from one sample in a study of blood T cell repertoires in COVID-19. Clones were read by immunoSEQ multiplex PCR, and TCRdb kept only the in-frame ones, dropping some. Counted here are over 200,000 clones, roughly nine tenths occurring once; the ten biggest clones make up 1.5% to 2%. Material for sequencing was peripheral blood. The receptors were gathered from a man in his forties with active or convalescent COVID-19. Each CDR3 is given with its conserved first and last residue. Fields, in order: CDR3 length, V gene, J gene, D gene, clone size, CDR3 DNA, CDR3 protein. A D gene is named only where the DNA matches it firmly. The size of a clone is reported for some rows only, either as once, few or many, or as a class for expanded clones.

15	TRBV10-1	TRBJ1-1	NA	few	TGCGCCAGCAGTGAGTCGGGTGGGGGCTTCACTGAAGCTTTCTTT	CASSESGGGFTEAFF
13	TRBV29-1	TRBJ1-1	NA	NA	TGCAGCGTCGCCACCTCTATACTCCCTGAAGCTTTCTTT	CSVATSILPEAFF
16	TRBV28	TRBJ1-1	NA	NA	TGTGCCAGCAGTTTAAGTTCTTACCGAGGCGACACTGAAGCTTTCTTT	CASSLSSYRGDTEAFF
15	TRBV5-4	TRBJ2-5	NA	NA	TGTGCCAGCAGCTTGGTTCCAGGGATACAAGAGACCCAGTACTTC	CASSLVPGIQETQYF
16	TRBV27	TRBJ1-4	NA	NA	TGTGCCAGCAGGAGGGGGTTGGGCAGGCATAATGAAAAACTGTTTTTT	CASRRGLGRHNEKLFF
13	TRBV6-5	TRBJ2-5	NA	NA	TGTGCCAGCAGAAGCGGGTCCCAAGAGACCCAGTACTTC	CASRSGSQETQYF
17	TRBV19	TRBJ1-5	NA	NA	TGTGCCAGTAGCGCGGTCCCGAGCTCGCTTAGCAATCAGCCCCAGCATTTT	CASSAVPSSLSNQPQHF
15	TRBV6-5	TRBJ2-1	TRBD2	NA	TGTGCCAGCAGCCTACTAGCGGGAGTCGTCAATGAGCAGTTCTTC	CASSLLAGVVNEQFF
18	TRBV28	TRBJ1-6	TRBD1	NA	TGTGCCAGCAGCCGGGACAGAGAAACGAGCCTAGATAATTCACCCCTCCACTTT	CASSRDRETSLDNSPLHF
11	TRBV27	TRBJ1-3	NA	few	TGTGCCAGCAGTCAGGGAAACACCATATATTTT	CASSQGNTIYF
14	TRBV28	TRBJ1-1	NA	NA	TGTGCCAGCAGTTTATTACCGCCGGGAAGCGGGGCTTTCTTT	CASSLLPPGSGAFF
16	TRBV11-2	TRBJ1-1	NA	NA	TGTGCCAGCAGCTCCACGGTGCGGGGACCGGGCACTGAAGCTTTCTTT	CASSSTVRGPGTEAFF
15	TRBV27	TRBJ2-1	TRBD2	NA	TGTGCCAGCAGTTTAGGGCCGGGACTACGAGATGAGCAGTTCTTC	CASSLGPGLRDEQFF
17	TRBV19	TRBJ1-4	NA	once	TGTGCCAGTAAACACTCAGGACAACTTGCAACTAATGAAAAACTGTTTTTT	CASKHSGQLATNEKLFF
14	TRBV7-6	TRBJ1-6	NA	NA	TGTGCCAGCAGCCGTGGAGGGAATAATTCACCCCTCCACTTT	CASSRGGNNSPLHF
14	TRBV19	TRBJ1-5	NA	NA	TGTGCCAGTAGCCAGGGTGGAAGCAATCAGCCCCAGCATTTT	CASSQGGSNQPQHF
15	TRBV19	TRBJ2-4	TRBD1	NA	TGTGCCAGTAGTATTATAGGAGGACAGGGAAACATTCAGTACTTC	CASSIIGGQGNIQYF
19	TRBV5-4	TRBJ2-6	NA	NA	TGTGCCAGCAGCGGGGGGACAGTCTTCGAGGGCTCTGGGGCCAACGTCCTGACTTTC	CASSGGTVFEGSGANVLTF
16	TRBV28	TRBJ2-7	TRBD2	NA	TGTGCCAGCAGTTTTCGAGCTAGCGGGGATTTCTACGAGCAGTACTTC	CASSFRASGDFYEQYF
14	TRBV7-9	TRBJ1-1	TRBD1	NA	TGTGCCAGCAGCTGGGGACAGGGGAACACTGAAGCTTTCTTT	CASSWGQGNTEAFF
16	TRBV27	TRBJ2-1	TRBD1	NA	TGTGCCAGCAGACGGAACCGGGACAGGGGGCTAAATGAGCAGTTCTTC	CASRRNRDRGLNEQFF
12	TRBV28	TRBJ2-7	NA	once	TGTGCCAGCAGTCGTGGCTCAGGGGAGCAGTACTTC	CASSRGSGEQYF
17	TRBV11-2	TRBJ1-6	TRBD1	once	TGTGCCAGCAGCTCATGGGACAGGGACCGAGGAAATTCACCCCTCCACTTT	CASSSWDRDRGNSPLHF
17	TRBV30	TRBJ1-6	TRBD1	NA	TGTGCCTGGAGTGCCGGGACAGGGGGTTTTTATAATTCACCCCTCCACTTT	CAWSAGTGGFYNSPLHF
15	TRBV4-2	TRBJ2-7	NA	NA	TGTGCCAGCAGCCAGGTCGCTAGCGTCACCTACGAGCAGTACTTC	CASSQVASVTYEQYF
14	TRBV19	TRBJ2-2	TRBD1	NA	TGTGCCAGCACCGGGACAGCAAACGTCAGGGAGCTGTTTTTT	CASTGTANVRELFF
17	TRBV20-1	TRBJ1-6	TRBD1	NA	TGCAGTGCTAGTAGCCCGGGACAGGGGACTTTAAATTCACCCCTCCACTTT	CSASSPGQGTLNSPLHF
13	TRBV10-1	TRBJ2-1	NA	NA	TGCGCCAGCAGTGAGAACTCCGGTAATGAGCAGTTCTTC	CASSENSGNEQFF
13	TRBV28	TRBJ1-2	NA	NA	TGTGCCAGCAGTTTAGCAGGGTCCGATGGCTACACCTTC	CASSLAGSDGYTF
15	TRBV10-3	TRBJ1-6	NA	NA	TGTGCCATCAGTGAGAAAGAACAGGGCAGATCACCCCTCCACTTT	CAISEKEQGRSPLHF
18	TRBV4-1	TRBJ1-5	NA	NA	TGCGCCAGCAGCCAAGATCTCCTTTGGCAGGCTAACAATCAGCCCCAGCATTTT	CASSQDLLWQANNQPQHF
13	TRBV10-1	TRBJ2-7	NA	NA	TGCGCCAGCAGTGGGTTGAACAGGGACGAGCAGTACTTC	CASSGLNRDEQYF
14	TRBV7-9	TRBJ2-5	NA	NA	TGTGCCAGCAAGGTGGAGGCAGGGGCGGGGACCCAGTACTTC	CASKVEAGAGTQYF
14	TRBV5-1	TRBJ2-7	TRBD1	NA	TGCGCCAGCCATACAGGACAGGGCTTTCTCGAGCAGTACTTC	CASHTGQGFLEQYF
14	TRBV30	TRBJ1-1	NA	NA	TGTGCCTGGACCTTTGGGAGTATGAACACTGAAGCTTTCTTT	CAWTFGSMNTEAFF
12	TRBV2	TRBJ1-3	NA	NA	TGTGCCAGCTGGGGGGAAGGAAACACCATATATTTT	CASWGEGNTIYF
18	TRBV4-2	TRBJ1-2	NA	NA	TGTGCCAGCAGCCAAGATGGAGGGGCGGGCCTCAAGACGGGAGGCTACACCTTC	CASSQDGGAGLKTGGYTF
13	TRBV30	TRBJ2-7	NA	NA	TGTGCCTGGAGCCCCAGGATCAACTACGAGCAGTACTTC	CAWSPRINYEQYF
15	TRBV2	TRBJ1-5	NA	NA	TGTGCCAGCAGTGAAGCGATACAGATCAATCAGCCCCAGCATTTT	CASSEAIQINQPQHF
12	TRBV10-2	TRBJ2-5	TRBD1	NA	TGCGCCAGCACAACCGGGACAGGGGCCCCTCACTTC	CASTTGTGAPHF
17	TRBV3-1/TRBV3-2	TRBJ1-1	TRBD1	NA	TGTGCCAGCAGCCGTAAGGTGGACAGGGGACTGAGCCCTGAAGCTTTCTTT	CASSRKVDRGLSPEAFF
19	TRBV27	TRBJ1-5	TRBD1	NA	TGTGCCAGCAGTTTATCGGGACTTCCGACAGGGGAGTTCTATCAGCCCCAGCATTTT	CASSLSGLPTGEFYQPQHF
18	TRBV5-1	TRBJ1-1	NA	NA	TGCGCCAGCAGCTTGTCCCGGGATATAAAAGCCTGGAACACTGAAGCTTTCTTT	CASSLSRDIKAWNTEAFF
15	TRBV19	TRBJ2-1	TRBD1	NA	TGTGCCAGTAGTATAGACAGGGGGTTGGACAATGAGCAGTTCTTC	CASSIDRGLDNEQFF
12	TRBV19	TRBJ2-1	NA	NA	TGTGCCAGTAGTATTAGCTACAATGAGCAGTTCTTC	CASSISYNEQFF
14	TRBV2	TRBJ1-4	TRBD1	NA	TGTGCCAGCAGCGGACAGGCGATTAATGAAAAACTGTTTTTT	CASSGQAINEKLFF
16	TRBV3-1/TRBV3-2	TRBJ1-2	NA	NA	TGTGCCAGCAGCCAAGGCGATTTGGGGGGGAGGTATGGCTACACCTTC	CASSQGDLGGRYGYTF
14	TRBV5-6	TRBJ1-6	NA	NA	TGTGCCAGCAGCTCCATCACAGCGGATTCACCCCTCCACTTT	CASSSITADSPLHF
12	TRBV5-1	TRBJ1-1	NA	once	TGCGCCAGCAGAGGGGATCCCACTGAAGCTTTCTTT	CASRGDPTEAFF
13	TRBV30	TRBJ1-1	TRBD1	few	TGTGCCTGGAGCCAGGGGGGGAACACTGAAGCTTTCTTT	CAWSQGGNTEAFF